These 26 T cell receptor beta chains came from one sample sequenced in a study of blood T cell repertoires in COVID-19. Method: immunoSEQ multiplex PCR; TCRdb's copy keeps in-frame clones and lacks some. The sample has under 40,000 clones, over 70% seen once; the top ten hold less than 25%. Material: peripheral blood. The receptors were gathered from a man aged 45-60 years with active or convalescent COVID-19.

The gene calls are TRBV9 and TRBJ2-1; 9 nucleotides agree with TRBD2. Germline V gene data show CDR1 as SGDLS and CDR2 as YYNGEE. V was clipped by 2 bases and J by 6 bases; unmatched bases: 9. This CDR3 has 16 amino acids. The CDR3 bases are TGTGCCAGCAGCGTCCAAGGGGCGGGGGGGACCAATGAGCAGTTCTTC. Amino acids: CASSVQGAGGTNEQFF.

V is TRBV28 and J is TRBJ2-7; a weak D match, TRBD1 (5 bases). CDR3 length: 12 amino acids. Germline V gene lookup returns CDR1 MDHEN and CDR2 SYDVKM. V gave up 10 bases and J gave up 4 bases, with 14 bases separating them. The CDR3 here is CATPLRGYEQYF. The CDR3 DNA reads as TGTGCCACCCCCCTTAGGGGTTACGAGCAGTACTTC. The full variable domain, with the rest looked up from reference TRBV28 and TRBJ2-7, is DVKVTQSSRYLVKRTGEKVFLECVQDMDHENMFWYRQDPGLGLRLIYFSYDVKMKEKGDIPEGYSVSREKKERFSLILESASTNQTSMYLCATPLRGYEQYFGPGTRLTVT.

The rearrangement joins TRBV24-1 to TRBJ1-6, with D possibly TRBD1 on 5 matching bases. V was clipped by 4 bases and J by 12 bases, with 12 bases between them. CDR3 size: 13 residues. Germline V lookup: CDR1 KGHDR, CDR2 SFDVKD. The DNA for the CDR3 is TGTGCCACCAGTGAGCGGGACTTTGGACCCCTCCACTTT. It is translated as CATSERDFGPLHF.

The J gene is TRBJ1-6, the V gene TRBV27; no clear D. Germline CDR1 reads MNHEY; CDR2 reads SMNVEV (reference sequence). The V end was cut by 0 bases, the J end by 0 bases, with 9 bases between. The CDR3 has 17 amino acids. The CDR3 reads CASSLSVRSSYNSPLHF. Written as DNA, the CDR3 is TGTGCCAGCAGTTTATCAGTGAGGAGCTCCTATAATTCACCCCTCCACTTT.

The J gene is TRBJ2-1, the V gene TRBV19; weak D call: TRBD2 (6 bases). The germline V gene has CDR1 LNHDA and CDR2 SQIVND (reference sequence). V gave up 4 bases and J gave up 6 bases, with 13 bases separating them. The CDR3 runs to 14 residues. DNA for the CDR3: TGTGCCAGTAGTACCTCGGGAGTTTCCAATGAGCAGTTCTTC. Translating it yields CASSTSGVSNEQFF. Together with reference TRBV19 and TRBJ2-1, the CDR3 gives the full variable domain: DGGITQSPKYLFRKEGQNVTLSCEQNLNHDAMYWYRQDPGQGLRLIYYSQIVNDFQKGDIAEGYSVSREKKESFPLTVTSAQKNPTAFYLCASSTSGVSNEQFFGPGTRLTVL.

V and J are TRBV7-2 and TRBJ2-7; 11 nucleotides align to TRBD2. V was clipped by 4 bases and J by 6 bases; unmatched bases: 8. The CDR3 has 15 residues. CDR1 is SGHTA, CDR2 FQGNSA, per germline. In DNA, the CDR3 is TGTGCCAGCAGCTCGCGGGCTAGCGGGGGGAGCGAGCAGTACGTC. Its translation: CASSSRASGGSEQYV.

This clone appeared once. This chain joins TRBV9 and TRBJ2-3; perhaps TRBD2 as D (5 bases). Looked up from germline, CDR1 is SGDLS and CDR2 is YYNGEE. The CDR3 spans 16 residues. V lost 0 bases to trimming and J lost 0 bases, with 11 bases between them. The DNA of the CDR3 is TGTGCCAGCAGCGTAGTTGGTAGCGCCAGCACAGATACGCAGTATTTT. It codes for CASSVVGSASTDTQYF.

The chain joins TRBV29-1 to TRBJ2-1; tentatively, D is TRBD1 (6 bases). CDR3 size: 13 residues. Germline CDR1 is SQVTM and CDR2 is ANQGSEA. Trimming removed 7 bases from V and 2 bases from J, with 12 bases in between. The CDR3 is CSAGQGTYNEQFF. Here the CDR3 DNA reads TGCAGCGCCGGTCAGGGGACCTACAATGAGCAGTTCTTC.

V and J are TRBV4-1 and TRBJ1-2; TRBD1 is a possible D gene (5 bases). V lost 0 bases to trimming and J lost 8 bases, with 13 bases between them. The CDR3 has 14 amino acids. From germline, CDR1 is MGHRA and CDR2 YSYEKL. For the CDR3, the DNA is TGCGCCAGCAGCCAAGATGAGGGAGGGGTAGGCTACACCTTC. It translates to CASSQDEGGVGYTF.

This clone was recorded only once. The V call is TRBV7-6, the J call TRBJ1-6; D perhaps matches TRBD1 (6 bases). The CDR3 covers 16 residues. The V and J ends lost 5 bases and 5 bases respectively, with 16 bases between them. From germline, CDR1 is SGHVS and CDR2 FNYEAQ. The CDR3 reads CASSLGGHLNNSPLHF. In DNA form, the CDR3 reads TGTGCCAGCAGCCTAGGGGGGCACTTGAATAATTCACCCCTCCACTTT. The full variable domain, with the rest looked up from reference TRBV7-6 and TRBJ1-6, is GAGVSQSPRYKVTKRGQDVALRCDPISGHVSLYWYRQALGQGPEFLTYFNYEAQQDKSGLPNDRFSAERPEGSISTLTIQRTEQRDSAMYRCASSLGGHLNNSPLHFGNGTRLTVT.

The chain carries TRBV9 and TRBJ1-4; a possible D gene is TRBD1 (6 bases). This CDR3 is 14 amino acids long. CDR1 and CDR2 from the germline V gene are SGDLS and YYNGEE. Trimming took 2 bases from V and 12 from J, leaving 17 bases between them. In DNA, the CDR3 is TGTGCCAGCAGCGTGGGAGGGGGTGACAGCCAACTGTTTTTT. This encodes CASSVGGGDSQLFF.

This rearrangement joins TRBV10-2 to TRBJ2-3; 7 bases align to TRBD2. After removal of 8 bases from V and 2 bases from J, the junction contained 7 bases not matched to a gene. From germline, CDR1 is WSHSY and CDR2 SAAADI. The CDR3 loop spans 14 amino acids. The CDR3 DNA is TGCGCCAGCCGGAGAGGACTAGACACAGATACGCAGTATTTT. It encodes CASRRGLDTDTQYF.

This clone appeared a single time. This rearrangement joins TRBV2 to TRBJ2-2; 8 nucleotides match TRBD1. V lost 5 bases to trimming and J lost 6 bases; unmatched junction nucleotides: 5. Germline CDR1 reads SNHLY; CDR2 reads FYNNEI. This CDR3 spans 14 amino acids. CDR3: CASSKQGASGELFF. CDR3 bases: TGTGCCAGCAGTAAGCAGGGGGCTTCCGGGGAGCTGTTTTTT. Using reference TRBV2 and TRBJ2-2 for the parts outside the CDR3, the full variable domain is EPEVTQTPSHQVTQMGQEVILRCVPISNHLYFYWYRQILGQKVEFLVSFYNNEISEKSEIFDDQFSVERPDGSNFTLKIRSTKLEDSAMYFCASSKQGASGELFFGEGSRLTVL.

The J gene is TRBJ1-1, the V gene TRBV9; 9 bases agree with TRBD1. Per the germline V gene, CDR1 is SGDLS and CDR2 is YYNGEE. This CDR3 is built from 16 residues. J lost 1 base, V lost 0 bases, and 4 bases had no gene match. CDR3 region: CASSVAGTGRNTEAFF. As DNA, the CDR3 is TGTGCCAGCAGCGTAGCCGGGACAGGGCGGAACACTGAAGCTTTCTTT.

The rearrangement joins TRBV5-1 to TRBJ1-1; D is ambiguous. The V end was cut by 3 bases, the J end by 2 bases, with 8 bases between. The CDR3 runs 13 residues. Germline V gene lookup returns CDR1 SGHRS and CDR2 YFSETQ. This CDR3 is CASSWGGNTEAFF. The CDR3 DNA reads TGCGCCAGCAGCTGGGGAGGTAACACTGAAGCTTTCTTT.

The V call is TRBV30, the J call TRBJ2-1, with 7 bases lining up with TRBD2. Germline V CDR1 and CDR2: GTSNPN, SVGIG (reference sequence). V lost 7 bases to trimming and J lost 6 bases; unmatched junction nucleotides: 15. The CDR3 runs to 15 residues. This chain's CDR3 is CAFGSGVGVGNEQFF. The CDR3 DNA sequence: TGTGCCTTCGGCAGCGGGGTCGGGGTGGGCAATGAGCAGTTCTTC.

The chain links TRBV4-2 to TRBJ1-5; the D gene is possibly TRBD1 (6 bases). Trimming pared 0 bases from V and 5 bases from J, leaving 11 bases between. Germline assignment: CDR1 LGHNA and CDR2 YNFKEQ. The CDR3 has 15 residues. CDR3 protein: CASSQDAGADQPQHF. In DNA, the CDR3 is TGTGCCAGCAGCCAAGATGCGGGGGCGGATCAGCCCCAGCATTTT.

This clone was detected once. V gene TRBV19 combines with J gene TRBJ2-1; tentatively, D is TRBD2 (5 bases). V gave up 6 bases and J gave up 5 bases, with 17 bases separating them. Germline V lookup: CDR1 LNHDA, CDR2 SQIVND (reference sequence). This CDR3 region has 15 residues. CDR3 sequence (DNA): TGTGCCAGTAGAGTCGGGCCTCTAGCTCACAATGAGCAGTTCTTC. Amino acid sequence: CASRVGPLAHNEQFF.

This rearrangement joins TRBV7-2 to TRBJ1-2; D may be TRBD1 (6 bases). Per germline, CDR1 SGHTA and CDR2 FQGNSA. Trimming took 5 bases from V and 2 from J, leaving 9 bases between them. This CDR3 contains 13 residues. The CDR3 here is CASSPQGNYGYTF. In DNA, the CDR3 is TGTGCCAGCAGCCCCCAGGGGAACTATGGCTACACCTTC.

The chain is built from TRBV5-1 and TRBJ1-4; D is possibly TRBD1 (5 bases). The CDR3 has 16 amino acids. Germline V gene sequence: CDR1 SGHRS, CDR2 YFSETQ. V lost 2 bases and J 3 bases, leaving 14 bases between the germline ends. The CDR3 DNA reads TGCGCCAGCAGCTTTGGGCAGGGCGGGGCTAATGAAAAACTGTTTTTT. Protein sequence: CASSFGQGGANEKLFF.

The gene calls are TRBV5-1 and TRBJ1-4; TRBD1 matches at 11 bases. This CDR3 has 17 amino acids. CDR1 SGHRS and CDR2 YFSETQ come from the germline V gene. With 2 bases clipped from V and 4 bases from J, the junction kept 7 bases outside the gene matches. CDR3 bases: TGCGCCAGCAGCTTAGCCGGGACAGGGGGAATTAATGAAAAACTGTTTTTT. Protein sequence: CASSLAGTGGINEKLFF.

The chain has TRBV5-1 and TRBJ1-2; TRBD1 aligns across 11 bases. This CDR3 has 14 amino acids. V lost 4 bases to trimming and J lost 5 bases; unmatched junction nucleotides: 4. Germline V CDR1 and CDR2: SGHRS, YFSETQ. The CDR3: CASSHGQGAYGYTF. For the CDR3, the DNA is TGCGCCAGCAGCCACGGACAGGGGGCGTATGGCTACACCTTC. Full variable domain (rest looked up from reference TRBV5-1 and TRBJ1-2): KAGVTQTPRYLIKTRGQQVTLSCSPISGHRSVSWYQQTPGQGLQFLFEYFSETQRNKGNFPGRFSGRQFSNSRSEMNVSTLELGDSALYLCASSHGQGAYGYTFGSGTRLTVV.

The chain links TRBV11-3 to TRBJ2-1; 14 nucleotides match TRBD2. There are 16 residues in the CDR3. Unmatched junction bases numbered 5, after V lost 3 bases and J lost 7 bases. Looked up from germline, CDR1 is SGHNT and CDR2 is YENEEA. The CDR3 here is CASSFVGTSGSNEQFF. CDR3 coding DNA: TGTGCCAGCAGCTTTGTCGGGACTAGCGGGAGTAATGAGCAGTTCTTC.

The rearrangement uses TRBV28 and TRBJ1-3; D unresolved. The V and J ends lost 5 bases and 3 bases respectively, with 11 bases between them. Germline CDR1 is MDHEN and CDR2 is SYDVKM. The CDR3 contains 14 residues. In DNA, the CDR3 is TGTGCCAGCAGTGCGGGGTTTAGTGGAAACACCATATATTTT. It codes for CASSAGFSGNTIYF.

This chain links TRBV9 with TRBJ2-1; TRBD2 matches at 8 bases. The CDR3 spans 15 residues. With V trimmed by 0 bases and J by 5 bases, 4 bases remained unmatched. CDR1 is SGDLS and CDR2 is YYNGEE in the germline V gene. CDR3 DNA sequence: TGTGCCAGCAGCGTAGTCGGGGGGGTAAACAATGAGCAGTTCTTC. It is translated as CASSVVGGVNNEQFF.

The chain carries TRBV28 and TRBJ1-2; no definite D call. V lost 8 bases and J 4 bases, leaving 11 bases between the germline ends. The CDR3 sequence is 12 residues long. In germline, CDR1 is MDHEN, CDR2 SYDVKM. The CDR3 DNA reads as TGTGCCAGCTCGTCGGGGTCCTATGGCTACACCTTC. It encodes CASSSGSYGYTF.